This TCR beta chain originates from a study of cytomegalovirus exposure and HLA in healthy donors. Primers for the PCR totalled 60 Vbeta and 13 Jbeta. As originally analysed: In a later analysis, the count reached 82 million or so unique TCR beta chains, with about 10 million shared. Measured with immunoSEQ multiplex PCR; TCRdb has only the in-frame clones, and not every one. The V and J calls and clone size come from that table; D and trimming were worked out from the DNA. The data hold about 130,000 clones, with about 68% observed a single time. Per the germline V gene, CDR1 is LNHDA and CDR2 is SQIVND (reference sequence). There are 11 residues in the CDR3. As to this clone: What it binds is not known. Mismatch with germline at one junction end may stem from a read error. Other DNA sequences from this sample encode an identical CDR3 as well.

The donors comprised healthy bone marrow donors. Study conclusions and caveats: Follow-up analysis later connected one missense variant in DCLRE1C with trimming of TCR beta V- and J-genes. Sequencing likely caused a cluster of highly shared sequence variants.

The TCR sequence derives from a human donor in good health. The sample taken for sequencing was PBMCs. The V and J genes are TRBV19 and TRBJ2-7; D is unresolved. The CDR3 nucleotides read TGTGCCAGTAGTATTGGGCAGCTCCAGTACTTT. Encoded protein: CASSIGQLQYF.